A single sample is the source of the 19 T cell receptor beta chains below, sequenced in a study of blood T cells in healthy people across ages. A J-beta primer mix and a sample-barcoded 5' primer were used in a second PCR of about 7 to 12 cycles. TCRdb itself ran the 5' RACE reads through MiXCR, one entry per CDR3 protein. The sample lists 650,000 to 800,000 distinct CDR3 sequences, under 45% occurring once. The source material was blood. These TCRs come from a man in his sixties in good health.

This clonotype was detected a few times. The rearrangement links TRBV27 to TRBJ2-7; 12 bases are shared with TRBD2. The CDR3 covers 17 residues. The junction had 7 bases not matched to a gene; V was cut back by 3 bases and J by 1 base. The germline CDR1 and CDR2 sequences are MNHEY and SMNVEV (reference sequence). The CDR3 loop reads CASSLSSGGGVSYEQYF. Here the CDR3 DNA reads TGTGCCAGCAGTTTGTCTAGCGGGGGGGGCGTATCCTACGAGCAGTACTTC.

J is TRBJ2-1 and V is TRBV12-3 or TRBV12-4, with 9 bases lining up with TRBD2. The CDR3 totals 15 residues. After removal of 2 bases from V and 5 bases from J, the junction contained 4 bases not matched to a gene. The CDR3 sequence: CASSLSLAGNNEQFF. In nucleotides, the CDR3 is TGTGCCAGCAGTTTATCCCTAGCGGGGAACAATGAGCAGTTCTTC.

The rearrangement links TRBV2 to TRBJ2-2; 10 bases line up with TRBD1. The V and J ends lost 5 bases and 3 bases, in that order; junction bases with no gene match: 3. There are 15 residues in the CDR3. CDR1 and CDR2 from the germline V gene are SNHLY and FYNNEI. In DNA form, the CDR3 reads TGTGCCAGCAGTAAGGGACAGGGGTACACCGGGGAGCTGTTTTTT. It is translated as CASSKGQGYTGELFF.

The chain recombines TRBV12-5 with TRBJ2-1, with no clear D. The V end lost 6 bases, the J end lost 7 bases, and 10 bases lay between the germline ends. Germline V gives CDR1 LGHNT, CDR2 FRNRAP. The CDR3 spans 12 residues. The CDR3 DNA follows: TGTGCTAGTGGATGGGGTGGGAATGAGCAGTTCTTC. It translates to CASGWGGNEQFF.

The chain couples TRBV19 to TRBJ2-7; 8 bases are shared with TRBD1. Germline CDR1 reads LNHDA; CDR2 reads SQIVND (reference sequence). V trimming: 4 bases; J trimming: 7 bases; junction bases outside the gene matches: 6. The CDR3 length is 13 residues. CDR3 amino acids: CASSNQGAREQYF. CDR3 bases: TGTGCCAGTAGTAACCAGGGGGCGCGGGAGCAGTACTTC.

The chain joins TRBV4-1 to TRBJ2-3, with D perhaps matching TRBD2 (6 bases). V lost 0 bases to trimming and J lost 0 bases, with 13 bases between them. The CDR3 is 17 residues long. Germline CDR1 reads MGHRA; CDR2 reads YSYEKL. Written as DNA, the CDR3 is TGCGCCAGCAGCCAAGAGACTAGGGTGACTAGCACAGATACGCAGTATTTT. As protein: CASSQETRVTSTDTQYF.

This clonotype appeared once. The chain is built from TRBV7-2 and TRBJ1-6; 12 bases match TRBD1. The germline V gene has CDR1 SGHTA and CDR2 FQGNSA. Trimming took 6 bases from V and 4 from J; bases not matched to a gene: 7. This CDR3 has 17 amino acids. Here the CDR3 reads CASSEGQGAGYNSPLHF. CDR3 bases: TGTGCCAGCAGTGAGGGACAGGGGGCTGGGTATAATTCACCCCTCCACTTT.

This clonotype was detected ten times or more. CDR3 in amino acids: CASVDGGPGDEQFF. The DNA of the CDR3 is TGTGCCAGCGTAGACGGGGGGCCTGGAGATGAGCAGTTCTTC. The chain is built from TRBV12-3 or TRBV12-4 and TRBJ2-1, with D maybe TRBD2 (7 bases). The V end lost 8 bases, the J end lost 8 bases, and 19 bases lay between the germline ends. This CDR3 has 14 amino acids.

The genes are TRBV21-1 and TRBJ1-2; the D segment call TRBD1 is taken from the table without a DNA check. TRBV21-1 is a pseudogene locus. The CDR3 is 13 residues long. The CDR3 bases are TGTGCCAGCGGCAGGGGGCTGTTGGATGGCTACACCTTC. Translating it yields CASGRGLLDGYTF.

The gene calls are TRBV7-9 and TRBJ2-5, with D possibly TRBD2 on 5 matching bases. Germline V gene data show CDR1 as SEHNR and CDR2 as FQNEAQ (reference sequence). The CDR3 length is 16 residues. Trimming left V 1 base short and J 4 bases short, with 16 bases between. As DNA, the CDR3 is TGTGCCAGCAGCTTAGGCGATCGCAAGCGGCGAGAGACCCAGTACTTC. Translation: CASSLGDRKRRETQYF.

This clonotype has a handful of counts. The J gene is TRBJ2-1, the V gene TRBV20-1, with TRBD1 identical over 7 bases. V lost 0 bases and J lost 8; bases outside the gene matches: 4. The CDR3 has 13 residues. CDR1 is DFQATT and CDR2 is SNEGSKA in the germline V gene (reference sequence). For the CDR3, the DNA is TGCAGTGCTAGAGATCAAGGGGGCCATGAGCAGTTCTTC. Its protein is CSARDQGGHEQFF.

This clonotype was detected a few times. The CDR3 DNA reads as TGCAGCGCTTGGACAGGTGGCACAGATACGCAGTATTTT. It is translated as CSAWTGGTDTQYF. The V gene is TRBV29-1, the J gene TRBJ2-3, with TRBD1 matching over 7 bases. Germline V gene sequence: CDR1 SQVTM, CDR2 ANQGSEA. V was clipped by 7 bases and J by 1 base; unmatched bases: 5. CDR3 length: 13 residues.

Only a few counts were recorded for this clonotype. The chain uses TRBV28 and TRBJ2-1; maybe TRBD1 (6 bases). Deletions cut 3 bases from V and 2 bases from J, with 11 bases between. Looked up from germline, CDR1 is MDHEN and CDR2 is SYDVKM. The CDR3 runs 15 residues. Here the CDR3 DNA reads TGTGCCAGCAGTTTTCGAGGGACAACCTACAATGAGCAGTTCTTC. Translating it yields CASSFRGTTYNEQFF.

The table lists this clonotype with a few counts. The chain employs TRBV7-2 and TRBJ2-5; TRBD2 aligns across 8 bases. Germline loops: CDR1 SGHTA, CDR2 FQGNSA. This CDR3 comprises 15 residues. Trimming removed 5 bases from V and 5 bases from J; junction bases left unmatched: 10. The CDR3 sequence: CASSLGGAISETQYF. Written as DNA, the CDR3 is TGTGCCAGCAGCCTCGGGGGGGCGATCTCCGAGACCCAGTACTTC.

This clonotype occurred once. The genes are TRBV7-2 and TRBJ2-5; TRBD2 aligns across 8 bases. CDR1 and CDR2 from the germline V gene are SGHTA and FQGNSA. V lost 4 bases to trimming and J lost 11 bases; unmatched junction nucleotides: 15. The CDR3 spans 15 residues. CDR3 sequence reads: CASSSAGAFRDEQYF. The CDR3 DNA is TGTGCCAGCAGCTCAGCGGGGGCCTTTCGCGATGAGCAGTACTTC.

V gene TRBV7-2 combines with J gene TRBJ2-3; perhaps D is TRBD1 or TRBD2 (6 bases each). Germline CDR1 and CDR2: SGHTA and FQGNSA. The CDR3 loop spans 16 amino acids. The V and J ends lost 6 bases and 1 base respectively, with 17 bases between them. The CDR3 region has the DNA TGTGCCAGCAGTACGGGGGCAAGCCAACGCACAGATACGCAGTATTTT. Translating gives CASSTGASQRTDTQYF.

The rearrangement joins TRBV6-1 to TRBJ1-5; D is unclear. Germline CDR1 is MNHNS and CDR2 is SASEGT. The CDR3 contains 18 residues. The V and J ends lost 6 bases and 0 bases respectively, with 21 bases between them. The CDR3 region is CASSHHVLRAYSNQPQHF. CDR3 nucleotide sequence: TGTGCCAGCAGCCATCATGTGTTAAGGGCCTATAGCAATCAGCCCCAGCATTTT.

This clonotype was counted many times. This chain connects TRBV29-1 to TRBJ2-7, with 9 bases fitting TRBD1. The CDR3 is 13 residues long. V was clipped by 3 bases and J by 2 bases; unmatched bases: 2. Germline assignment: CDR1 SQVTM and CDR2 ANQGSEA. The CDR3 nucleotides are TGCAGCGTTGAGGGACAGGGCACCTACGAGCAGTACTTC. Protein product: CSVEGQGTYEQYF.

The J gene is TRBJ1-1, the V gene TRBV29-1; D gene unclear. Germline CDR1 and CDR2: SQVTM and ANQGSEA. Deletions cut 4 bases from V and 1 base from J, with 10 bases between. The CDR3 consists of 13 residues. CDR3 coding DNA: TGCAGCGTTGGAACCCCCAGGAACACTGAAGCTTTCTTT. This gives the protein CSVGTPRNTEAFF.